The 29 T cell receptor beta chains reported below all come from one sample, sequenced in a study of OX40 agonist ivuxolimab in advanced cancers. Assay used: immunoSEQ multiplex PCR; TCRdb lists only in-frame clones, some missing. The sample carries roughly 23,000 clones, 86% recorded once. The specimen was CD4+ or CD8+ T cells sorted from blood, collected in a trial of the OX40 agonist ivuxolimab. The receptors here all came from an adult with an advanced solid tumor such as melanoma, head and neck, liver or kidney cancer.

The chain recombines TRBV7-9 with TRBJ2-5; possible D gene TRBD1, 6 bases. This CDR3 region has 13 residues. Trimming removed 6 bases from V and 3 bases from J, with 11 bases in between. Germline V lookup: CDR1 SEHNR, CDR2 FQNEAQ (reference sequence). The CDR3 DNA reads TGTGCCAGCAGTAGGGCAGGGGAAGAGACCCAGTACTTC. Translation: CASSRAGEETQYF.

This clone was picked up a small number of times. The V call is TRBV7-6, the J call TRBJ2-1; no firm D call. The CDR3 loop spans 13 amino acids. Germline CDR1 and CDR2: SGHVS and FNYEAQ. Trimming removed 1 base at V and 4 bases at J, with 5 bases between. For the CDR3, the DNA is TGTGCCAGCAGCTTAGACAGATACAATGAGCAGTTCTTC. It specifies CASSLDRYNEQFF.

The chain links TRBV19 to TRBJ2-7, with 9 bases that match TRBD1. Germline V gene lookup returns CDR1 LNHDA and CDR2 SQIVND (reference sequence). This CDR3 region has 14 residues. V lost 5 bases to trimming and J lost 5 bases; unmatched junction nucleotides: 7. The chain's CDR3 is CASSSGTGIHEQYF. As DNA, the CDR3 is TGTGCCAGTAGTTCCGGGACAGGGATCCACGAGCAGTACTTC.

This chain uses TRBV19 with TRBJ1-2; 8 nucleotides align to TRBD1. J gave up 3 bases and V 3 bases, and 9 bases lay outside the gene matches. This CDR3 is 16 amino acids long. Per germline, CDR1 LNHDA and CDR2 SQIVND (reference sequence). The CDR3 coding sequence is TGTGCCAGTAGTATTTCGCGGATGGACAGGGACTATGGCTACACCTTC. Translating gives CASSISRMDRDYGYTF.

DNA of the CDR3: TGTGCCAGCGCAATAAGGACAGGCAGCGGCTACACCTTC. Residues: CASAIRTGSGYTF. The rearrangement links TRBV27 to TRBJ1-2; TRBD1 matches 7 bases. The CDR3 covers 13 residues. Trimming removed 8 bases from V and 8 bases from J; junction bases left unmatched: 11. Germline assignment: CDR1 MNHEY and CDR2 SMNVEV (reference sequence).

This CDR3 is CASSGGPGDTQYF. The DNA of the CDR3 is TGTGCCAGCAGCGGAGGGCCGGGAGATACGCAGTATTTT. The chain has TRBV7-3 and TRBJ2-3; D possibly corresponds to TRBD2 (6 bases). V dropped 5 bases and J dropped 5 bases, with 11 bases sitting between them. CDR1 is SGHTA, CDR2 FQGTGA, per germline. The CDR3 consists of 13 residues.

The V and J genes are TRBV15 and TRBJ2-3; perhaps TRBD2 as D (6 bases). Germline loops: CDR1 LNHNV, CDR2 YYDKDF (reference sequence). Trimming stripped 4 bases from V and 2 bases from J, with 25 bases between. The CDR3 contains 19 residues. The CDR3 DNA sequence: TGTGCCACCAGCATCACCGGGACTGGCCTTTTCAAGGCCACAGATACGCAGTATTTT. Translated, it gives CATSITGTGLFKATDTQYF.

The chain recombines TRBV5-4 with TRBJ2-2; D is possibly TRBD1 or TRBD2 (6 bases each). Trimming shortened V by 1 base and J by 6 bases, and 7 bases separated the two germline ends. Germline CDR1 reads SGHNT; CDR2 reads YYREEE (reference sequence). This CDR3 region has 13 residues. This CDR3 reads CASSLRGAGELFF. CDR3 sequence (DNA): TGTGCCAGCAGCTTGAGGGGGGCCGGGGAGCTGTTTTTT. The full variable domain, rest sourced from reference TRBV5-4 and TRBJ2-2, is ETGVTQSPTHLIKTRGQQVTLRCSSQSGHNTVSWYQQALGQGPQFIFQYYREEENGRGNFPPRFSGLQFPNYSSELNVNALELDDSALYLCASSLRGAGELFFGEGSRLTVL.

CDR3 sequence reads: CASSFRLGTDTQYF. CDR3 sequence (DNA): TGTGCCAGCAGCTTTCGACTAGGCACAGATACGCAGTATTTT. The rearrangement uses TRBV7-6 and TRBJ2-3; tentative D call: TRBD2 (6 bases). The V end lost 3 bases, the J end lost 1 base, and 8 bases lay between the germline ends. This CDR3 is 14 amino acids long. Germline loops: CDR1 SGHVS, CDR2 FNYEAQ.

The V call is TRBV27, the J call TRBJ1-2; TRBD1 matches at 7 bases. The V segment lost 2 bases and the J segment 4 bases; nucleotides outside the gene matches: 4. The CDR3 runs 14 residues. The germline CDR1 and CDR2 sequences are MNHEY and SMNVEV (reference sequence). CDR3 DNA: TGTGCCAGCAGTTTAAGGGGGCTCGGCTATGGCTACACCTTC. It is translated as CASSLRGLGYGYTF.

This sequence joins TRBV7-3 and TRBJ2-5; 10 nucleotides align to TRBD1. V dropped 5 bases and J dropped 5; count of bases not matched to a gene: 8. The germline V gene encodes CDR1 SGHTA and CDR2 FQGTGA. The CDR3 totals 15 residues. The CDR3, as DNA: TGTGCCAGCAGCCTGGGACAGGGGACGGGGGAGACCCAGTACTTC. It encodes CASSLGQGTGETQYF.

V gene TRBV19 combines with J gene TRBJ2-7; the match to TRBD2 covers 9 bases. J lost 2 bases, V lost 1 base, and 3 bases had no gene match. The CDR3 runs to 15 residues. Per the germline V gene, CDR1 is LNHDA and CDR2 is SQIVND (reference sequence). The CDR3: CASSIGLAGPYEQYF. CDR3 bases: TGTGCCAGTAGTATAGGTCTAGCGGGACCCTACGAGCAGTACTTC.

By share, this clone counts as medium-sized. V usage is TRBV11-2 and J usage is TRBJ1-2; no clear D. The length of the CDR3 is 11 residues. Between the trimmed V and J ends, which lost 5 bases and 3 bases, there was a span of 4 bases. The germline gives CDR1 SGHAT, CDR2 FQNNGV. The CDR3 reads CASSLYYGYTF. CDR3 nucleotides: TGTGCCAGCAGCCTATACTATGGCTACACCTTC. Based on the CDR3 plus reference TRBV11-2 and TRBJ1-2, the full variable domain is EAGVAQSPRYKIIEKRQSVAFWCNPISGHATLYWYQQILGQGPKLLIQFQNNGVVDDSQLPKDRFSAERLKGVDSTLKIQPAKLEDSAVYLCASSLYYGYTFGSGTRLTVV.

V is TRBV19 and J is TRBJ2-2; D is undetermined. Per germline, CDR1 LNHDA and CDR2 SQIVND (reference sequence). Deletions cut 6 bases from V and 3 bases from J, with 5 bases between. This CDR3 region has 12 residues. The CDR3 sequence is CASRADTGELFF. The CDR3, as DNA: TGTGCCAGTAGGGCAGACACCGGGGAGCTGTTTTTT.

The V gene is TRBV2, the J gene TRBJ2-7; possibly TRBD1 for D (6 bases). The CDR3 has 12 residues. Germline lookup yields CDR1 SNHLY and CDR2 FYNNEI. The ends were cut back, 8 bases at V and 3 bases at J, with 11 bases in the middle. The CDR3 protein is CASGLDSYEQYF. The CDR3, as DNA: TGTGCCAGCGGGCTGGACAGCTACGAGCAGTACTTC.

V usage is TRBV2 and J usage is TRBJ1-4; a weak D match, TRBD1 (5 bases). Germline CDR1 SNHLY, CDR2 FYNNEI. The CDR3 contains 14 residues. V lost 6 bases to trimming and J lost 3 bases, with 11 bases between them. CDR3 sequence (DNA): TGTGCCAGCAGGAAGACAGATGCTAATGAAAAACTGTTTTTT. It specifies CASRKTDANEKLFF.

V usage is TRBV7-2 and J usage is TRBJ2-7; 7 bases are shared with TRBD1. Germline CDR1 reads SGHTA; CDR2 reads FQGNSA. The CDR3 is 14 residues long. Losses at the gene ends were 2 bases for V and 0 bases for J; bases not matched to a gene: 1. CDR3 bases: TGTGCCAGCAGCTTACACAGGGGCTCCTACGAGCAGTACTTC. Protein: CASSLHRGSYEQYF.

The genes are TRBV7-9 and TRBJ1-2; D may be TRBD1 (5 bases). The CDR3 has 15 amino acids. The germline V and J ends were trimmed by 2 bases and 5 bases, with 15 bases remaining between them. Germline V CDR1 and CDR2: SEHNR, FQNEAQ (reference sequence). CDR3 loop: CASSLQGRRTYGYTF. CDR3 sequence (DNA): TGTGCCAGCAGCTTACAGGGACGGAGGACTTATGGCTACACCTTC.

The V gene is TRBV28, the J gene TRBJ1-2; 8 bases are shared with TRBD1. V shed 4 bases, J shed 7 bases, and the junction held 11 bases outside the gene matches. The germline V gene has CDR1 MDHEN and CDR2 SYDVKM. The CDR3 sequence is 15 residues long. DNA for the CDR3: TGTGCCAGCAGTTCCCTCAGGACAGGGCCAATTGGCTACACCTTC. Translation gives CASSSLRTGPIGYTF.

The chain uses TRBV7-9 and TRBJ2-1; D is ambiguous. This CDR3 has 18 amino acids. Germline V gives CDR1 SEHNR, CDR2 FQNEAQ (reference sequence). V shed 2 bases and J shed 2 bases, with 19 bases lying between them. CDR3 coding DNA: TGTGCCAGCAGCTTACCACACTCCCTCCAGAATGCCTACAATGAGCAGTTCTTC. Amino acid sequence: CASSLPHSLQNAYNEQFF.

This clone was detected a few times. The gene calls are TRBV9 and TRBJ2-7; TRBD1 is a possible D gene (5 bases). The CDR3 is 13 amino acids. Per germline, CDR1 SGDLS and CDR2 YYNGEE. V was cut by 4 bases and J by 6 bases, with 14 bases left in between. Here the CDR3 DNA reads TGTGCCAGCAGCTCTAGGGGTCCGGGCGAGCAGTACTTC. Encoded protein: CASSSRGPGEQYF.

The chain employs TRBV4-1 and TRBJ2-7, with D perhaps matching TRBD1 (6 bases). V was pared by 4 bases and J by 0 bases, with 13 bases between. The germline V gene has CDR1 MGHRA and CDR2 YSYEKL. The CDR3 contains 15 residues. Here the CDR3 DNA reads TGCGCCAGCAGCCCCCGCACAGGGAACTCCTACGAGCAGTACTTC. Its translation is CASSPRTGNSYEQYF.

The chain is built from TRBV6-6 and TRBJ2-7; 8 bases map to TRBD1. The CDR3 is 13 residues long. CDR1 and CDR2 from the germline V gene are MNHNY and SVGAGI (reference sequence). V was pared by 7 bases and J by 2 bases, with 4 bases of the junction left unmatched. The CDR3 region has the DNA TGTGCCAGCACGCCGGGACAGGCCTACGAGCAGTACTTC. Amino acids: CASTPGQAYEQYF.

This clone was detected once. The V gene is TRBV28, the J gene TRBJ2-7; maybe TRBD1 (6 bases). V shed 5 bases and J shed 1 base, with 9 bases lying between them. Germline CDR1 and CDR2: MDHEN and SYDVKM. The CDR3 covers 13 residues. The CDR3 sequence: CASSATGSYEQYF. The DNA for the CDR3 is TGTGCCAGCAGTGCTACAGGGTCCTACGAGCAGTACTTC.

To note about this clone: One junction end does not reproduce the germline sequence, and a read error may be involved. The V gene is TRBV6-1, the J gene TRBJ2-4; D remains unclear. Germline V gene data show CDR1 as MNHNS and CDR2 as SASEGT. The CDR3 loop spans 16 amino acids. For the CDR3, the DNA is TGTGCCAGCAGCGAAGATGCACCGGGCATCAAAAACATTCAGTACTTC. As protein: CASSEDAPGIKNIQYF.

The V and J genes are TRBV9 and TRBJ2-3; D is perhaps TRBD2 (6 bases). There are 15 residues in the CDR3. Trimming took off 4 bases at V and 2 bases at J, with 14 bases between the two ends. From germline, CDR1 is SGDLS and CDR2 YYNGEE. The CDR3: CASSSGGTYTDTQYF. In DNA, the CDR3 is TGTGCCAGCAGCTCCGGAGGGACCTACACAGATACGCAGTATTTT. Together with reference TRBV9 and TRBJ2-3, the CDR3 gives the full variable domain: DSGVTQTPKHLITATGQRVTLRCSPRSGDLSVYWYQQSLDQGLQFLIQYYNGEERAKGNILERFSAQQFPDLHSELNLSSLELGDSALYFCASSSGGTYTDTQYFGPGTRLTVL.

The V and J genes are TRBV5-6 and TRBJ2-5; TRBD2 is a possible D gene (7 bases). V lost 4 bases to trimming and J lost 7 bases, with 26 bases between them. Germline V gene sequence: CDR1 SGHDT, CDR2 YYEEEE. This CDR3 region has 17 residues. CDR3 amino acids: CASSPDGVGGPLRTQYF. The CDR3 DNA sequence: TGTGCCAGCAGCCCCGACGGGGTGGGGGGGCCCCTACGGACCCAGTACTTC.

CDR3 nucleotide sequence: TGTGCCAGCAGAGACCCGGGACTAGCGGGAGCTGGCGAGCAGTACTTC. It yields the protein CASRDPGLAGAGEQYF. The chain couples TRBV27 to TRBJ2-7; 14 nucleotides match TRBD2. The CDR3 sequence is 16 residues long. Germline trimming cut 6 bases from V and 6 bases from J; bases unmatched to any gene: 10. The germline V gene has CDR1 MNHEY and CDR2 SMNVEV (reference sequence).

In this sample, this clone turned up once. The chain employs TRBV6-5 and TRBJ2-7, with D possibly being TRBD1 (5 bases). There are 13 residues in the CDR3. Germline assignment: CDR1 MNHEY and CDR2 SVGAGI. V shed 4 bases and J shed 3 bases, with 10 bases lying between them. CDR3 coding DNA: TGTGCCAGCAGTTCGGACACTTACTACGAGCAGTACTTC. It codes for CASSSDTYYEQYF.